Listed here are 28 T cell receptor beta chains from one sample, sequenced in a study of T cells after yellow fever vaccination. TCRdb processed the 5' RACE reads anew with MiXCR; each CDR3 protein has one entry. The repertoire holds 250,000 to 400,000 distinct CDR3 sequences, with 4% to 5.5% as singletons. Specimen: PBMCs, collected 15 days after the yellow fever booster vaccination. These receptors were obtained from a man between 18 and 35 years old who received the YFV17D yellow fever vaccine.

This clonotype was found many times. The rearrangement uses TRBV7-8 and TRBJ2-5; D remains ambiguous. Germline assignment: CDR1 SGHVS and CDR2 FQNEAQ. CDR3 length: 13 residues. V gave up 4 bases and J gave up 9 bases, with 15 bases separating them. CDR3 bases: TGTGCCAGCAGCTCAGCCTCCCTGAATGCCCAGTACTTC. This sequence encodes CASSSASLNAQYF.

This clonotype showed up just a few times. The J gene is TRBJ1-4, the V gene TRBV5-6; D perhaps matches TRBD1 (6 bases). Germline lookup yields CDR1 SGHDT and CDR2 YYEEEE. Trimming took off 1 base at V and 0 bases at J, with 10 bases between the two ends. The CDR3 has 16 residues. In DNA, the CDR3 is TGTGCCAGCAGCTTGTTGCAGGGGACAACTAATGAAAAACTGTTTTTT. It encodes CASSLLQGTTNEKLFF.

This clonotype has ten or more counts. V usage is TRBV15 and J usage is TRBJ2-7, with 8 positions matching TRBD2. The CDR3 runs 15 residues. After removal of 4 bases from V and 6 bases from J, the junction contained 11 bases not matched to a gene. Germline V gives CDR1 LNHNV, CDR2 YYDKDF (reference sequence). This CDR3 reads CATSKDRGLGAEQYF. For the CDR3, the DNA is TGTGCCACCAGCAAAGACCGGGGACTAGGTGCCGAGCAGTACTTC.

The chain employs TRBV28 and TRBJ1-5, with D unclear. This CDR3 comprises 16 residues. Germline-derived CDR1 and CDR2 are MDHEN and SYDVKM. Trimming stripped 2 bases from V and 0 bases from J, with 11 bases between. CDR3 sequence: CASSLRSYYSNQPQHF. CDR3 nucleotide sequence: TGTGCCAGCAGTTTACGGAGCTACTATAGCAATCAGCCCCAGCATTTT. Full variable domain (remainder filled in from reference TRBV28 and TRBJ1-5): DVKVTQSSRYLVKRTGEKVFLECVQDMDHENMFWYRQDPGLGLRLIYFSYDVKMKEKGDIPEGYSVSREKKERFSLILESASTNQTSMYLCASSLRSYYSNQPQHFGDGTRLSIL.

To note about this clonotype: Given a much more abundant clone one base away, this may be a read error. The gene calls are TRBV10-2 and TRBJ2-1; TRBD2 aligns across 10 bases. From germline, CDR1 is WSHSY and CDR2 SAAADI. This CDR3 has 14 amino acids. V lost 8 bases and J lost 7; bases outside the gene matches: 8. The CDR3: CASWGAGGRNEQFF. The CDR3 region has the DNA TGCGCCAGCTGGGGAGCGGGGGGGCGGAATGAGCAGTTCTTC.

This clonotype was picked up many times. In DNA, the CDR3 is TGTGCCAGCAGACCCGGACAGAACTATGGCTACACCTTC. Amino acid sequence: CASRPGQNYGYTF. The rearrangement links TRBV6-5 to TRBJ1-2; a weak D match, TRBD1 (6 bases). CDR1 and CDR2 from the germline V gene are MNHEY and SVGAGI. The CDR3 runs 13 residues. With 6 bases removed from V and 2 bases from J, the gap between germline ends came to 10 bases.

Many counts were recorded for this clonotype. The CDR3 nucleotides are TGCGCCAGCAGCCCGCGGACAGGAGCGATGTTAGTTGAAGCTTTCTTT. Its protein product is CASSPRTGAMLVEAFF. The chain couples TRBV5-1 to TRBJ1-1; TRBD1 aligns across 7 bases. CDR3 length equals 16 residues. J was trimmed by 7 bases and V by 4 bases; bases with no gene match: 16. Per germline, CDR1 SGHRS and CDR2 YFSETQ.

The chain carries TRBV12-3 or TRBV12-4 and TRBJ2-5; 10 bases fit TRBD1. V lost 5 bases, J lost 6 bases, and 9 bases stayed unmatched. This CDR3 region has 15 residues. CDR3 nucleotides: TGTGCCAGCAGTGCGCCGGGACAGGGGATGAAGACCCAGTACTTC. Its protein is CASSAPGQGMKTQYF.

This clonotype has only a few counts. The V gene is TRBV12-3 or TRBV12-4, the J gene TRBJ2-7, with TRBD1 identical over 8 bases. The CDR3 length is 14 residues. The V gene end was trimmed by 5 bases and the J gene end by 7 bases; junction bases not matched to a gene: 10. The CDR3 spells CASSKTQGADEQYF. The CDR3 DNA reads as TGTGCCAGCAGTAAGACGCAGGGGGCTGATGAGCAGTACTTC.

This clonotype has more than one count but fewer than ten. This sequence joins TRBV20-1 and TRBJ2-1; D may be TRBD2 (7 bases). This CDR3 region has 14 residues. Per the germline V gene, CDR1 is DFQATT and CDR2 is SNEGSKA (reference sequence). V was trimmed by 6 bases and J by 4 bases, leaving 16 bases between them. For the CDR3, the DNA is TGCAGTGCATCCCCCCGGGGGGCGTACAATGAGCAGTTCTTC. This translates into CSASPRGAYNEQFF.

This clonotype was counted a few times. The chain combines TRBV20-1 with TRBJ2-3, with D possibly matching TRBD1 (7 bases). Germline loops: CDR1 DFQATT, CDR2 SNEGSKA (reference sequence). Deletions cut 0 bases from V and 1 base from J, with 11 bases between. CDR3 length: 15 residues. The CDR3 region is CSARDGGTGTDTQYF. The CDR3 DNA follows: TGCAGTGCTAGAGATGGGGGGACAGGCACAGATACGCAGTATTTT.

In its sample, this clonotype was seen a few times. The gene calls are TRBV7-3 and TRBJ1-6; 7 nucleotides line up with TRBD1. This CDR3 contains 13 residues. Germline CDR1 reads SGHTA; CDR2 reads FQGTGA. The J segment lost 8 bases and the V segment lost 5 bases, leaving 3 bases of the junction unmatched. The DNA for the CDR3 is TGTGCCAGCAGCCCCCAGGGGGATTCACCCCTCCACTTT. Protein product: CASSPQGDSPLHF.

This clonotype was picked up a small number of times. This sequence joins TRBV7-3 and TRBJ1-2; D gene uncertain. Germline CDR1 is SGHTA and CDR2 is FQGTGA. V lost 1 base and J 8 bases, leaving 11 bases between the germline ends. The CDR3 extends over 13 amino acids. The CDR3 region is CASSLNSREGYTF. The CDR3 DNA sequence: TGTGCCAGCAGCTTAAACTCGAGGGAGGGCTACACCTTC.

In its sample, this clonotype was seen a few times. The chain couples TRBV5-1 to TRBJ2-3; 8 nucleotides align to TRBD1. Germline CDR1 SGHRS, CDR2 YFSETQ. The CDR3 runs to 14 residues. The V segment lost 3 bases and the J segment 5 bases; nucleotides outside the gene matches: 5. This chain's CDR3 is CASSWEDREDTQYF. CDR3 DNA sequence: TGCGCCAGCAGCTGGGAGGACAGGGAAGATACGCAGTATTTT.

This clonotype showed up many times. The chain links TRBV6-1 to TRBJ2-5; no firm D call. CDR3 length: 11 residues. V lost 4 bases and J lost 5, with 5 bases in between. Germline loops: CDR1 MNHNS, CDR2 SASEGT. CDR3 loop: CASSGWETQYF. In DNA, the CDR3 is TGTGCCAGCAGTGGGTGGGAGACCCAGTACTTC.

In its sample, this clonotype was seen many times. The gene calls are TRBV20-1 and TRBJ2-1, with 7 nucleotides matching TRBD2. With 5 bases clipped from V and 0 bases from J, the junction kept 4 bases outside the gene matches. The CDR3 covers 14 residues. The germline CDR1 and CDR2 sequences are DFQATT and SNEGSKA (reference sequence). The CDR3 loop reads CSAGGVSSYNEQFF. CDR3 nucleotides: TGCAGTGCTGGGGGGGTTAGCTCCTACAATGAGCAGTTCTTC.

This clonotype was found many times. The CDR3 DNA reads TGTGCCAGCAGTTTAAGGGGTGGTTATGGGGATACGCAGTATTTT. Translation: CASSLRGGYGDTQYF. The gene calls are TRBV27 and TRBJ2-3; possible D gene TRBD1, 5 bases. The CDR3 runs to 15 residues. V lost 2 bases, J lost 6 bases, and 15 bases lay in between. Germline-derived CDR1 and CDR2 are MNHEY and SMNVEV (reference sequence).

This clonotype has just a few counts. V gene TRBV12-3 or TRBV12-4 combines with J gene TRBJ2-7; D is possibly TRBD2 (5 bases). Deletions cut 5 bases from V and 5 bases from J, with 16 bases between. This CDR3 is built from 14 residues. The CDR3, as DNA: TGTGCCAGCAGTCAAGATCGGGTTAGCGACGAGCAGTACTTC. This gives the protein CASSQDRVSDEQYF.

This clonotype was picked up many times. V and J are TRBV5-1 and TRBJ1-4, with unresolved D. The V gene's germline CDR1 is SGHRS and CDR2 YFSETQ. The CDR3 consists of 15 residues. The V end was cut by 4 bases, the J end by 6 bases, with 16 bases between. The chain's CDR3 is CASSLGPVGDEKLFF. In DNA form, the CDR3 reads TGCGCCAGCAGCCTGGGCCCCGTAGGAGATGAAAAACTGTTTTTT.

In this sample, this clonotype turned up a few times. V usage is TRBV20-1 and J usage is TRBJ1-1; D gene uncertain. Germline lookup yields CDR1 DFQATT and CDR2 SNEGSKA (reference sequence). V lost 2 bases and J lost 1, with 8 bases in between. CDR3 length: 13 residues. The DNA for the CDR3 is TGCAGTGCTAGACAGGACGGGAACACTGAAGCTTTCTTT. Amino acids: CSARQDGNTEAFF.

This clonotype has a count of ten or more. V and J are TRBV5-1 and TRBJ1-6; 7 nucleotides align to TRBD1. Germline V gives CDR1 SGHRS, CDR2 YFSETQ. The J segment lost 0 bases and the V segment lost 4 bases, leaving 7 bases of the junction unmatched. This CDR3 contains 17 residues. CDR3 loop: CASSAQGGLSYNSPLHF. CDR3 DNA: TGCGCCAGCAGCGCCCAGGGGGGTCTCTCCTATAATTCACCCCTCCACTTT.

This clonotype was detected only a few times. The chain carries TRBV7-2 and TRBJ1-1; possibly TRBD1 for D (5 bases). The V end was cut by 5 bases, the J end by 1 base, with 29 bases between. This CDR3 has 20 amino acids. The germline CDR1 and CDR2 sequences are SGHTA and FQGNSA. The CDR3 is CASSVSIVGVGVRRNTEAFF. CDR3 coding DNA: TGTGCCAGCAGCGTGTCTATCGTTGGGGTAGGGGTAAGGAGGAACACTGAAGCTTTCTTT.

This clonotype was observed a handful of times. The rearrangement links TRBV9 to TRBJ2-3; D might be TRBD2 (6 bases). CDR1 is SGDLS, CDR2 YYNGEE, per germline. Trimming pared 4 bases from V and 2 bases from J, leaving 14 bases between. This CDR3 has 15 residues. The CDR3 coding sequence is TGTGCCAGCAGCTTACGGACTACCTTCACAGATACGCAGTATTTT. Its translation: CASSLRTTFTDTQYF.

Ten or more counts support this clonotype. The genes are TRBV2 and TRBJ1-4; a weak D match, TRBD1 (5 bases). From germline, CDR1 is SNHLY and CDR2 FYNNEI. Trimming pared 3 bases from V and 4 bases from J, leaving 12 bases between. CDR3 size: 15 residues. CDR3 nucleotide sequence: TGTGCCAGCAGTGAGGCGGGACCGAGTAATGAAAAACTGTTTTTT. It is translated as CASSEAGPSNEKLFF. The full variable domain, in which reference TRBV2 and TRBJ1-4 provide the parts outside the CDR3, is EPEVTQTPSHQVTQMGQEVILRCVPISNHLYFYWYRQILGQKVEFLVSFYNNEISEKSEIFDDQFSVERPDGSNFTLKIRSTKLEDSAMYFCASSEAGPSNEKLFFGSGTQLSVL.

V usage is TRBV6-2 or TRBV6-3 and J usage is TRBJ2-3; 7 positions agree with TRBD1. V lost 6 bases and J lost 3; bases outside the gene matches: 15. The CDR3 has 17 amino acids. Germline CDR1 and CDR2: MNHEY and SVGEGT. The CDR3 sequence: CASSLPGQAYGTDTQYF. CDR3 nucleotide sequence: TGTGCCAGCAGCCTCCCCGGACAGGCCTATGGGACAGATACGCAGTATTTT.

This clonotype has a count of ten or more. This chain uses TRBV11-2 with TRBJ1-1; no definite D call. The CDR3 has 13 residues. Trimming pared 3 bases from V and 2 bases from J, leaving 7 bases between. CDR1 SGHAT and CDR2 FQNNGV come from the germline V gene. The CDR3 protein is CASSFQVNTEAFF. The CDR3 DNA reads as TGTGCCAGCAGCTTTCAGGTTAACACTGAAGCTTTCTTT.

This clonotype turned up a few times. The chain joins TRBV7-3 to TRBJ2-1; 10 nucleotides agree with TRBD2. With V trimmed by 5 bases and J by 7 bases, 20 bases remained unmatched. This CDR3 contains 19 residues. CDR1 is SGHTA, CDR2 FQGTGA, per germline. In DNA form, the CDR3 reads TGTGCCAGCAGCATCCCACCGGCACGAGCGGGGGGGTTCAATAATGAGCAGTTCTTC. Amino acids: CASSIPPARAGGFNNEQFF.

This clonotype was recorded many times. CDR3 DNA: TGCAGTTCCCCCGGCCGCACAGATACGCAGTATTTT. Protein product: CSSPGRTDTQYF. The chain combines TRBV20-1 with TRBJ2-3; D ambiguous. Looked up from germline, CDR1 is DFQATT and CDR2 is SNEGSKA (reference sequence). The CDR3 has 12 residues. V lost 8 bases and J 1 base, leaving 10 bases between the germline ends.